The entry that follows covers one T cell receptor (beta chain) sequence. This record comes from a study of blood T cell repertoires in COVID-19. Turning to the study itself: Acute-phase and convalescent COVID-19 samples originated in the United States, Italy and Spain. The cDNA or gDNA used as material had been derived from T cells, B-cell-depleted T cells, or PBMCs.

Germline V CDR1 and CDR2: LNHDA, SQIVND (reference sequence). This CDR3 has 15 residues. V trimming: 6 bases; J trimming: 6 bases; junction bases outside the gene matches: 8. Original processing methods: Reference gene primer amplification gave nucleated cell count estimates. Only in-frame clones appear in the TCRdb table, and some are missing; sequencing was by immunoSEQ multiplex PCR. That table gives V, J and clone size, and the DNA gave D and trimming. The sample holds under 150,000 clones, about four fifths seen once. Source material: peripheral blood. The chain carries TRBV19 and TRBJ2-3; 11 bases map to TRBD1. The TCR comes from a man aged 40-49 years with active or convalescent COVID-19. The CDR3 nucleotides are TGTGCCAGTAGGACCTCCGGACAGGGGGCTGATACGCAGTATTTT. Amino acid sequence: CASRTSGQGADTQYF.